One sample yielded the 8 T cell receptor beta chains listed below, sequenced in a study of tumor-infiltrating lymphocytes in localized non-small cell lung cancer (dated by TCRdb to the early 2020s). The library was produced with the immunoSEQ multiplex PCR assay. TCRdb's version of the immuneACCESS table is confined to in-frame rearrangements and falls short of the full clone set. An unresolved V gene accounts for under half of the shortfall where checked; the remainder is of unknown origin. This sample lists approximately 12,000 clones; about 82% were detected once. The top ten clones comprise about 12% of the sample. The material sequenced was uninvolved lung tissue not adjacent to the tumor. Receptors were obtained from a human donor with non-small cell lung cancer.

This rearrangement joins TRBV7-6 to TRBJ2-2; 10 bases are shared with TRBD2. After removal of 4 bases from V and 5 bases from J, the junction contained 4 bases not matched to a gene. In germline, CDR1 is SGHVS, CDR2 FNYEAQ. The CDR3 covers 15 residues. In DNA form, the CDR3 reads TGTGCCAGCAGCTCGACTAGCGGGCCAACCGGGGAGCTGTTTTTT. Its protein is CASSSTSGPTGELFF.

The table lists this clone with a count of one. V gene TRBV7-9 combines with J gene TRBJ2-5, with 14 nucleotides matching TRBD2. CDR3 size: 15 residues. Germline V gene lookup returns CDR1 SEHNR and CDR2 FQNEAQ (reference sequence). V lost 6 bases to trimming and J lost 7 bases; unmatched junction nucleotides: 7. This CDR3 reads CASRPGTSGGGTQYF. The CDR3 DNA is TGTGCCAGCAGGCCCGGGACTAGCGGGGGAGGGACCCAGTACTTC.

V gene TRBV30 combines with J gene TRBJ1-2; 8 bases map to TRBD1. Trimming cost V 4 bases and J 5 bases; bases outside gene matches: 9. The CDR3 has 14 residues. Germline V gives CDR1 GTSNPN, CDR2 SVGIG (reference sequence). For the CDR3, the DNA is TGTGCCTGGATAGGACAGGGAAGTCGTTATGGCTACACCTTC. Translating gives CAWIGQGSRYGYTF.

V is TRBV5-1 and J is TRBJ2-1; 9 bases match TRBD2. The CDR3 covers 14 residues. CDR1 and CDR2 (germline): SGHRS, YFSETQ. V shed 0 bases and J 6 bases; nucleotides not matched to a gene: 1. The DNA for the CDR3 is TGCGCCAGCAGCTTGGGCGGGGGGGCCAATGAGCAGTTCTTC. This sequence encodes CASSLGGGANEQFF.

This rearrangement joins TRBV4-1 to TRBJ2-7, with 8 bases aligning to TRBD1. This CDR3 contains 16 residues. Germline values: CDR1 MGHRA, CDR2 YSYEKL. The trim removed 2 bases at V and 6 bases at J, leaving 12 bases unmatched. Written as DNA, the CDR3 is TGCGCCAGCAGCCAAAGGCCCGAGACAGGGGTGAGCGAGCAGTACTTC. This translates into CASSQRPETGVSEQYF.

The count of this clone is one. J is TRBJ1-2 and V is TRBV5-6; perhaps TRBD1 as D (5 bases). Trimming took 0 bases from V and 4 from J, leaving 7 bases between them. The CDR3 totals 13 residues. CDR1 SGHDT and CDR2 YYEEEE come from the germline V gene. This CDR3 reads CASSLDGGYGYTF. As DNA, the CDR3 is TGTGCCAGCAGCTTGGATGGGGGCTATGGCTACACCTTC.

The chain is built from TRBV27 and TRBJ2-7; 9 bases are a match to TRBD2. CDR1 is MNHEY and CDR2 is SMNVEV in the germline V gene (reference sequence). V shed 0 bases, J shed 3 bases, and the junction held 3 bases outside the gene matches. The CDR3 covers 15 residues. CDR3 nucleotide sequence: TGTGCCAGCAGTTTATCGCCTAGCGGGGACTACGAGCAGTACTTC. Translated, it gives CASSLSPSGDYEQYF.

V is TRBV9 and J is TRBJ1-1; D perhaps matches TRBD1 (5 bases). CDR1 is SGDLS, CDR2 YYNGEE, per germline. The CDR3 totals 14 residues. Trimming shortened V by 0 bases and J by 5 bases, and 11 bases separated the two germline ends. For the CDR3, the DNA is TGTGCCAGCAGCGTAGACTCAGGGAGGACTGAAGCTTTCTTT. It specifies CASSVDSGRTEAFF.